This T cell receptor (beta chain) is from a study of blood T cells in healthy people across ages. Study-wide results and limits: TCR beta diversity, measured per million T cells, fell in a roughly linear way with age. Researchers judged that diversity estimates from one million T cells fell short of true values.

The CDR3 has 15 residues. Germline V gives CDR1 SEHNR, CDR2 FQNEAQ (reference sequence). The J segment lost 9 bases and the V segment lost 5 bases, leaving 11 bases of the junction unmatched. This clonotype was recorded a few times. Its antigen is currently unknown. A second about 7 to 12 cycle PCR used barcoded and J-beta primers. TCRdb redid the calling of the 5' RACE reads with MiXCR, one entry per CDR3 protein. The sample includes 650,000 to 900,000 distinct CDR3 sequences, around 62% of them seen just once. The TCR was taken from a man under 40 in good health. The gene calls are TRBV7-9 and TRBJ2-1, with 9 nucleotides matching TRBD1. Sample: blood. This CDR3 reads CASSTGTGTLSEQFF. The CDR3, as DNA: TGTGCCAGCAGCACCGGGACAGGGACCCTCAGTGAGCAGTTCTTC.